Listed here is a single T cell receptor (beta chain). The antigen is undetermined. Germline assignment: CDR1 SNHLY and CDR2 FYNNEI. V shed 7 bases and J 5 bases; nucleotides not matched to a gene: 4. This CDR3 is 13 amino acids long. TCRdb recomputed calls from the reads with MiXCR, one row per CDR3 protein. This sample has 7,500 to 8,500 distinct CDR3 sequences, with approximately 17% found just once. These data come from a study of liver allograft versus peripheral blood T cells. Study summary: Within transplanted livers, the T cell receptor repertoires were examined and compared against the repertoires present in the peripheral blood of liver transplant recipients. Whole-study results and caveats: Differences were reported between the T cell receptor repertoires inside liver allografts and those that were detected in peripheral blood.

The receptor was derived from a human patient who had a liver transplant. Part of the T cells may come from the graft donor. The chain carries TRBV2 and TRBJ1-4; TRBD1 matches at 7 bases. The CDR3 sequence: CASTGTANEKLFF. The CDR3 DNA reads as TGTGCCAGCACCGGGACAGCAAATGAAAAACTGTTTTTT.